The entry below describes one T cell receptor (beta chain). The entry originates in a study of blood T cell repertoires in COVID-19. Study-level background: COVID-19 samples collected from the United States, Italy and Spain covered acute and convalescent phases. PBMCs, B-cell-depleted T cells, or T cells were the source of the cDNA or gDNA that made up the material.

Original processing methods: Amplification with reference gene primers provided the estimates of nucleated cell counts. Profiling relied on immunoSEQ multiplex PCR, and the TCRdb table lists in-frame clones only, not all of them. V and J calls and clone size follow that table, whereas D and trimming were derived from the DNA. This table has about 110,000 clones, around four fifths appearing once. With 8 bases removed from V and 3 bases from J, the gap between germline ends came to 19 bases. The length of the CDR3 is 15 residues. The germline CDR1 and CDR2 sequences are LNHDA and SQIVND (reference sequence).

The sample taken for sequencing was peripheral blood. This sequence was found in a woman aged 55-70 years with acute or convalescent COVID-19. The rearrangement links TRBV19 to TRBJ2-5; D might be TRBD1 (6 bases). In DNA form, the CDR3 reads TGTGCCAGTTCCTCAGGGGTGGGGTTGGAAGAGACCCAGTACTTC. The encoded protein is CASSSGVGLEETQYF.